What follows are 29 T cell receptor beta chains derived from one specimen sequenced in a study of blood T cell repertoires in COVID-19. The method was immunoSEQ multiplex PCR; TCRdb's version includes in-frame clones alone and lacks a portion of them. The sample carries about 300,000 clones, around 86% recorded once. Sequencing used PBMCs or T cells enriched from blood (not recorded which). The receptor set was obtained from a man aged 25-45 years who had recovered from COVID-19.

The chain carries TRBV19 and TRBJ1-1, with a weak D call TRBD1 (5 bases). CDR1 and CDR2 (germline): LNHDA, SQIVND (reference sequence). The CDR3 is 13 amino acids. The V and J ends lost 10 bases and 4 bases respectively, with 16 bases between them. The DNA of the CDR3 is TGTGCCACCCAGCCCAGGGCTGTCACTGAAGCTTTCTTT. This sequence encodes CATQPRAVTEAFF.

The V gene is TRBV30, the J gene TRBJ1-4; no clear D gene. The germline V and J ends were trimmed by 2 bases and 3 bases, with 7 bases remaining between them. The CDR3 is 13 amino acids. In germline, CDR1 is GTSNPN, CDR2 SVGIG (reference sequence). In nucleotides, the CDR3 is TGTGCCTGGAGTCCGGGATCTAATGAAAAACTGTTTTTT. The encoded protein is CAWSPGSNEKLFF.

The V call is TRBV12-3 or TRBV12-4, the J call TRBJ1-6; 10 bases are shared with TRBD1. This CDR3 spans 13 amino acids. Losses at the gene ends were 6 bases for V and 7 bases for J; bases not matched to a gene: 0. The CDR3 is CASRGQGNSPLHF. The CDR3 DNA follows: TGTGCCAGCAGGGGACAGGGGAATTCACCCCTCCACTTT.

This clone was found once. This chain uses TRBV2 with TRBJ1-1, with 9 bases fitting TRBD1. Germline assignment: CDR1 SNHLY and CDR2 FYNNEI. The V segment lost 8 bases and the J segment 1 base; nucleotides outside the gene matches: 2. The CDR3 contains 13 residues. CDR3 DNA sequence: TGTGCCAGCCTGACAGGGGGGAACACTGAAGCTTTCTTT. Translating it yields CASLTGGNTEAFF.

This clone has just a few counts. The rearrangement links TRBV19 to TRBJ2-1; D may be TRBD1 (6 bases). The V gene's germline CDR1 is LNHDA and CDR2 SQIVND (reference sequence). This CDR3 is built from 15 residues. V was clipped by 3 bases and J by 7 bases, with 16 bases between them. The CDR3 nucleotides are TGTGCCAGTAGTATTTCTTCCAAAAGGGGGAATGAGCAGTTCTTC. Protein sequence: CASSISSKRGNEQFF. Full variable domain (rest looked up from reference TRBV19 and TRBJ2-1): DGGITQSPKYLFRKEGQNVTLSCEQNLNHDAMYWYRQDPGQGLRLIYYSQIVNDFQKGDIAEGYSVSREKKESFPLTVTSAQKNPTAFYLCASSISSKRGNEQFFGPGTRLTVL.

On this clone: At one end the junction does not follow the germline gene, possibly because of a read error. The genes are TRBV28 and TRBJ1-1; no reliable D call. This CDR3 is built from 13 residues. Germline CDR1 is MDHEN and CDR2 is SYDVKM. The CDR3 loop is CASRGGGLALMIF. In nucleotides, the CDR3 is TGTGCCAGCAGGGGCGGCGGGTTAGCGCTCATGATCTTT.

This clone has only a few counts. The V and J genes are TRBV4-1 and TRBJ1-5, with 7 bases identical to TRBD1. The length of the CDR3 is 19 residues. The J segment lost 3 bases and the V segment lost 0 bases, leaving 14 bases of the junction unmatched. Looked up from germline, CDR1 is MGHRA and CDR2 is YSYEKL. The DNA of the CDR3 is TGCGCCAGCAGCCAAGAATCCCCACCGCTACAGGGGATCAATCAGCCCCAGCATTTT. Its translation: CASSQESPPLQGINQPQHF.

This clone occurred a few times. The rearrangement uses TRBV27 and TRBJ2-1; 12 bases line up with TRBD2. The J segment lost 3 bases and the V segment lost 5 bases, leaving 8 bases of the junction unmatched. Germline V gene sequence: CDR1 MNHEY, CDR2 SMNVEV (reference sequence). The CDR3 has 17 amino acids. CDR3 coding DNA: TGTGCCAGCAGTGGCGCCGGGACTAGCGGGTACTACAATGAGCAGTTCTTC. Translating gives CASSGAGTSGYYNEQFF.

V and J are TRBV5-1 and TRBJ2-5; 16 nucleotides align to TRBD2. The CDR3 is 18 amino acids. V was clipped by 4 bases and J by 0 bases; unmatched bases: 6. Germline CDR1 and CDR2: SGHRS and YFSETQ. In nucleotides, the CDR3 is TGCGCCAGCAGCCTGGGACTAGCGGGGGGGGCTTACCAAGAGACCCAGTACTTC. It codes for CASSLGLAGGAYQETQYF. The full variable domain, rest sourced from reference TRBV5-1 and TRBJ2-5, is KAGVTQTPRYLIKTRGQQVTLSCSPISGHRSVSWYQQTPGQGLQFLFEYFSETQRNKGNFPGRFSGRQFSNSRSEMNVSTLELGDSALYLCASSLGLAGGAYQETQYFGPGTRLLVL.

V and J are TRBV5-5 and TRBJ2-3; TRBD2 aligns across 10 bases. Trimming removed 4 bases from V and 2 bases from J; junction bases left unmatched: 7. The CDR3 consists of 16 residues. The germline gives CDR1 SGHKS, CDR2 YYEKEE (reference sequence). The CDR3 bases are TGTGCCAGCAGCCCCCTAGCGGGGGCCTCCACAGATACGCAGTATTTT. This codes for CASSPLAGASTDTQYF.

Notes on this clone: One junction end does not reproduce the germline sequence, and a read error may be involved. The chain joins TRBV7-7 to TRBJ1-1; D is unresolved. The germline V gene has CDR1 SSHAT and CDR2 FNYEAQ (reference sequence). The length of the CDR3 is 13 residues. The CDR3 DNA sequence: TGTGCTAGCAGCTTTGAGGTGAACACTGAAGCTTTCTTT. Amino acid sequence: CASSFEVNTEAFF.

This chain connects TRBV7-9 to TRBJ2-7; perhaps TRBD2 as D (6 bases). The CDR3 spans 15 residues. Trimming removed 5 bases from V and 1 base from J, with 15 bases in between. CDR1 SEHNR and CDR2 FQNEAQ come from the germline V gene (reference sequence). The CDR3 loop reads CASSLTGTGSYEQYF. In nucleotides, the CDR3 is TGTGCCAGCAGCCTTACCGGGACTGGGTCCTACGAGCAGTACTTC.

The V gene is TRBV14, the J gene TRBJ2-3, with D uncertain. Trimming pared 4 bases from V and 6 bases from J, leaving 11 bases between. CDR1 and CDR2 (germline): SGHDN, FVKESK. This CDR3 has 13 residues. The CDR3 sequence is CASSLTLGDTQYF. CDR3 DNA sequence: TGTGCCAGCAGCCTAACACTGGGCGATACGCAGTATTTT. Variable domain in full (rest from reference TRBV14 and TRBJ2-3): EAGVTQFPSHSVIEKGQTVTLRCDPISGHDNLYWYRRVMGKEIKFLLHFVKESKQDESGMPNNRFLAERTGGTYSTLKVQPAELEDSGVYFCASSLTLGDTQYFGPGTRLTVL.

This clone was seen a few times. CDR3 coding DNA: TGTGCCAGTAGTATATTTGGAGGGAGAGGGTACAATGAGCAGTTCTTC. This sequence encodes CASSIFGGRGYNEQFF. The V gene is TRBV19, the J gene TRBJ2-1; perhaps TRBD2 as D (6 bases). CDR1 is LNHDA and CDR2 is SQIVND in the germline V gene (reference sequence). This CDR3 has 16 residues. V lost 2 bases and J 4 bases, leaving 15 bases between the germline ends.

The chain is built from TRBV14 and TRBJ2-1; 8 positions agree with TRBD1. J lost 7 bases, V lost 2 bases, and 7 bases had no gene match. Looked up from germline, CDR1 is SGHDN and CDR2 is FVKESK. CDR3 length equals 15 residues. In nucleotides, the CDR3 is TGTGCCAGCAGCCAACCAGGGGGCGTGATGAATGAGCAGTTCTTC. It is translated as CASSQPGGVMNEQFF. Combining the CDR3 with reference TRBV14 and TRBJ2-1 gives the whole variable domain EAGVTQFPSHSVIEKGQTVTLRCDPISGHDNLYWYRRVMGKEIKFLLHFVKESKQDESGMPNNRFLAERTGGTYSTLKVQPAELEDSGVYFCASSQPGGVMNEQFFGPGTRLTVL.

CDR3 sequence reads: CASRRDITGETQYF. DNA of the CDR3: TGTGCCAGCAGGAGGGACATCACCGGAGAGACCCAGTACTTC. The chain combines TRBV6-5 with TRBJ2-5, with a possible D match to TRBD1 (6 bases). Per the germline V gene, CDR1 is MNHEY and CDR2 is SVGAGI. The V end was cut by 6 bases, the J end by 4 bases, with 15 bases between. The length of the CDR3 is 14 residues.

V and J are TRBV25-1 and TRBJ1-2; 8 bases align to TRBD1. Germline V gene sequence: CDR1 MGHDK, CDR2 SYGVNS. This CDR3 comprises 17 residues. Losses at the gene ends were 0 bases for V and 4 bases for J; bases not matched to a gene: 10. The CDR3 here is CASSEYGWGQAPYGYTF. The CDR3 DNA sequence: TGTGCCAGCAGTGAATATGGATGGGGACAGGCCCCCTATGGCTACACCTTC.

This clone was counted only a few times. The genes are TRBV6-1 and TRBJ2-2, with a possible D match to TRBD1 (6 bases). The length of the CDR3 is 18 residues. In germline, CDR1 is MNHNS, CDR2 SASEGT. Trimming removed 0 bases at V and 0 bases at J, with 14 bases between. The CDR3 bases are TGTGCCAGCAGTGAAGCGAAACAGGGTTGGACGAACACCGGGGAGCTGTTTTTT. It encodes CASSEAKQGWTNTGELFF.

The CDR3 DNA reads TGTGCCAGCAGCCAGGGCATGAACACTGAAGCTTTCTTT. Amino acid sequence: CASSQGMNTEAFF. The rearrangement links TRBV3-1 (or the pseudogene TRBV3-2) to TRBJ1-1, with D unclear. Germline values: CDR1 LGHDT, CDR2 YNNKEL (reference sequence). Trimming took off 3 bases at V and 0 bases at J, with 5 bases between the two ends. This CDR3 spans 13 amino acids.

The chain employs TRBV11-3 and TRBJ2-2; TRBD1 aligns across 8 bases. The CDR3 is 16 amino acids. V gave up 5 bases and J gave up 0 bases; unmatched junction bases: 5. Germline V gene sequence: CDR1 SGHNT, CDR2 YENEEA. The CDR3 loop is CASSRGDRTNTGELFF. The CDR3 DNA reads TGTGCCAGCAGCCGAGGGGACAGGACGAACACCGGGGAGCTGTTTTTT.

The rearrangement uses TRBV4-1 and TRBJ2-7, with D possibly being TRBD2 (6 bases). V was cut by 1 base and J by 3 bases, with 10 bases left in between. This CDR3 has 14 residues. The germline CDR1 and CDR2 sequences are MGHRA and YSYEKL. For the CDR3, the DNA is TGCGCCAGCAGCCAAGCCCGGCGGGACTACGAGCAGTACTTC. Its translation: CASSQARRDYEQYF.

This rearrangement joins TRBV2 to TRBJ2-5, with 8 nucleotides matching TRBD2. The CDR3 has 13 amino acids. V was clipped by 7 bases and J by 4 bases; unmatched bases: 5. Germline V CDR1 and CDR2: SNHLY, FYNNEI. The CDR3 region has the DNA TGTGCCAGCAATACGGGACTAGGAGAGACCCAGTACTTC. Protein sequence: CASNTGLGETQYF.

This rearrangement joins TRBV10-3 to TRBJ1-1, with D possibly TRBD1 on 6 matching bases. The V gene's germline CDR1 is ENHRY and CDR2 SYGVKD. The length of the CDR3 is 12 residues. V dropped 2 bases and J dropped 8 bases, with 9 bases sitting between them. The CDR3 nucleotides are TGTGCCATCAGTGAGGCGGGGGCCGAAGCTTTCTTT. Translating gives CAISEAGAEAFF.

V and J are TRBV6-5 and TRBJ2-2, with 9 bases lining up with TRBD1. J was trimmed by 5 bases and V by 7 bases; bases with no gene match: 8. The CDR3 extends over 15 amino acids. Germline V lookup: CDR1 MNHEY, CDR2 SVGAGI. The CDR3 DNA follows: TGTGCCAGCACCAAAGGGACAGGGATGACCGGGGAGCTGTTTTTT. Its translation is CASTKGTGMTGELFF.

The chain recombines TRBV7-9 with TRBJ1-2; D unresolved. This CDR3 contains 17 residues. Germline values: CDR1 SEHNR, CDR2 FQNEAQ (reference sequence). V gave up 3 bases and J gave up 2 bases, with 19 bases separating them. The CDR3 DNA follows: TGTGCCAGCAGCTTGTCGCTACAGAGGAGCGGGAACTATGGCTACACCTTC. Protein: CASSLSLQRSGNYGYTF.

This sequence joins TRBV7-9 and TRBJ1-3; D perhaps matches TRBD1 (6 bases). V lost 1 base, J lost 2 bases, and 12 bases lay in between. CDR3 length equals 16 residues. Germline CDR1 SEHNR, CDR2 FQNEAQ (reference sequence). The DNA for the CDR3 is TGTGCCAGCAGCTTAGGTACAGGGAGCACTGGAAACACCATATATTTT. Translated: CASSLGTGSTGNTIYF.

The J gene is TRBJ2-5, the V gene TRBV5-1, with 8 bases lining up with TRBD1. V lost 4 bases to trimming and J lost 3 bases; unmatched junction nucleotides: 11. This CDR3 spans 16 amino acids. The V gene's germline CDR1 is SGHRS and CDR2 YFSETQ. DNA of the CDR3: TGCGCCAGCAGCCCTCCTTACCAGGGGGCCGAAGAGACCCAGTACTTC. It translates to CASSPPYQGAEETQYF.

J is TRBJ1-5 and V is TRBV2; TRBD1 might be the D (6 bases). Germline V gene lookup returns CDR1 SNHLY and CDR2 FYNNEI. The germline V and J ends were trimmed by 7 bases and 2 bases, with 12 bases remaining between them. The CDR3 consists of 14 residues. The CDR3 DNA sequence: TGTGCCAGCACAGGGGACGAAGGCAATCAGCCCCAGCATTTT. It yields the protein CASTGDEGNQPQHF.

V gene TRBV10-1 combines with J gene TRBJ2-5; D is unclear. The CDR3 spans 13 residues. Germline CDR1 WNHNN, CDR2 SYGVQD (reference sequence). Trimming stripped 2 bases from V and 1 base from J, with 5 bases between. The CDR3 bases are TGCGCCAGCAGTGAGGCCGGCCAAGAGACCCAGTACTTC. It is translated as CASSEAGQETQYF.